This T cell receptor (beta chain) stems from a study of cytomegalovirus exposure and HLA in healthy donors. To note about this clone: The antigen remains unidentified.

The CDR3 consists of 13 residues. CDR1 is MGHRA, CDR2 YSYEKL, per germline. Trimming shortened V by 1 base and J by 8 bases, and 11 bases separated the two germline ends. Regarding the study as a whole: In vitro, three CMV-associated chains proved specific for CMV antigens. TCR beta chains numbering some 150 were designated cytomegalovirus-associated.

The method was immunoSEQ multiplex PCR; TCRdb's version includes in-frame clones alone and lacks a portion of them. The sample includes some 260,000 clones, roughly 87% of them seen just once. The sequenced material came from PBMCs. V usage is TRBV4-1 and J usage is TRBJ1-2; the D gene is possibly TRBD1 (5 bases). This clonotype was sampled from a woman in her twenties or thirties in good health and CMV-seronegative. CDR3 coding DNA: TGCGCCAGCAGCCAAGTCGGACATGGAGGCTACACCTTC. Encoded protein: CASSQVGHGGYTF.